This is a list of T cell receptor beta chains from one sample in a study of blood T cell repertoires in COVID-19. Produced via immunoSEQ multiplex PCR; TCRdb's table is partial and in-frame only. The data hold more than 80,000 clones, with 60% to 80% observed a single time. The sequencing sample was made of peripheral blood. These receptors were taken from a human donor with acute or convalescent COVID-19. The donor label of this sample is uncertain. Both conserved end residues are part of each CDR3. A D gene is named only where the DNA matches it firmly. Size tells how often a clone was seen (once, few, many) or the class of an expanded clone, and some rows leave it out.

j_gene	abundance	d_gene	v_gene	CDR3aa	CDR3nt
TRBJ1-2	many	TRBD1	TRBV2	CASRQGGAYGYTF	TGTGCCAGCCGACAGGGCGGAGCCTATGGCTACACCTTC
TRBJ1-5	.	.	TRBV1	CTSSQDFSRTGGINQPQHF	TGCACCAGCAGCCAAGATTTCAGTAGGACAGGGGGAATCAATCAGCCCCAGCATTTT
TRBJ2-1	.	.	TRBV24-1	CATSDFGGSGNNEQFF	TGTGCCACCAGTGATTTTGGGGGGTCCGGAAACAATGAGCAGTTCTTC
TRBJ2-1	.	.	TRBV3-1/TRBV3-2	CASSQDGGVAYNEQFF	TGTGCCAGCAGCCAAGACGGCGGGGTTGCCTACAATGAGCAGTTCTTC
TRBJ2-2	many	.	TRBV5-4	CASSLNLNTGELFF	TGTGCCAGCAGCTTGAATCTGAACACCGGGGAGCTGTTTTTT
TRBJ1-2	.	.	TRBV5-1	CASSFVSQTNYGYTF	TGCGCCAGCAGCTTTGTGTCGCAGACTAACTATGGCTACACCTTC
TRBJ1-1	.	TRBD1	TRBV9	CASSAGDRGGYTEAFF	TGTGCCAGCAGCGCTGGGGACAGGGGCGGGTACACTGAAGCTTTCTTT
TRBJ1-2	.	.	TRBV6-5	CASSSTGTANYGYTF	TGTGCCAGCAGCTCCACAGGGACCGCCAACTATGGCTACACCTTC
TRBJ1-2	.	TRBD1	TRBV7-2	CASSLTGTGGGGNYGYTF	TGTGCCAGCAGCCTCACCGGGACAGGGGGCGGCGGAAACTATGGCTACACCTTC
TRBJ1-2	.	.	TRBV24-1	CAAYPGEGGYTF	TGTGCCGCTTACCCCGGGGAGGGGGGCTACACCTTC
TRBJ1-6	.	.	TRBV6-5	CASLGAYNSPLHF	TGTGCCAGTTTGGGGGCTTATAATTCACCCCTCCACTTT
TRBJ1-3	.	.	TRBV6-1	CASSEEGVIGNTIYF	TGTGCCAGCAGTGAAGAGGGGGTAATCGGAAACACCATATATTTT
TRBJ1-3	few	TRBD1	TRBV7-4	CASSLAQGRVGNTIYF	TGTGCCAGCAGCTTAGCACAGGGGCGGGTAGGAAACACCATATATTTT
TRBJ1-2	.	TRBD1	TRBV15	CATSKDRGGYGYTF	TGTGCCACCAGCAAGGACAGGGGAGGCTATGGCTACACCTTC
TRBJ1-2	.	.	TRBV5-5	CASSTQGPNYGYTF	TGTGCCAGCAGCACACAGGGCCCTAACTATGGCTACACCTTC
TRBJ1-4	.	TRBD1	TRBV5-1	CASSLGQGGPNEKLFF	TGCGCCAGCAGCTTGGGGCAGGGGGGCCCTAATGAAAAACTGTTTTTT
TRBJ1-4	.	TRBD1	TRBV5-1	CASSYRGLNEKLFF	TGCGCCAGCAGTTACAGGGGGTTAAATGAAAAACTGTTTTTT
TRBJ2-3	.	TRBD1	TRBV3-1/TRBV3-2	CASTLSGTVLTDTQYF	TGTGCCAGCACCCTTTCCGGGACAGTCCTCACAGATACGCAGTATTTT
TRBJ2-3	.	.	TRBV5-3	CARSLGTRGSHPSRFLTSTDTQYF	TGTGCCAGAAGCTTGGGGACACGAGGTTCTCACCCCAGCAGGTTTTTAACAAGCACAGATACGCAGTATTTT
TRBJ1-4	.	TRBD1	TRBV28	CASSLGDSRNEKLFF	TGTGCCAGCAGTTTAGGGGACAGTAGGAATGAAAAACTGTTTTTT
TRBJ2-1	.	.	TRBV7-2	CASSTRDSRAYNEQFF	TGTGCCAGCAGCACCCGGGACTCCCGGGCGTATAATGAGCAGTTCTTC
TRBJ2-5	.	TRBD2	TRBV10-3	CAISGGGETQYF	TGTGCCATCAGTGGCGGGGGGGAGACCCAGTACTTC
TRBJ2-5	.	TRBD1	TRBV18	CASSPSRQGKETQYF	TGTGCCAGCTCACCGAGCCGACAGGGGAAGGAGACCCAGTACTTC
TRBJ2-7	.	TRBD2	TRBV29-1	CSVEGARGAGNEQYF	TGCAGCGTTGAAGGCGCGCGGGGGGCGGGAAACGAGCAGTACTTC
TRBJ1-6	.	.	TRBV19	CASSYIFNSPLHF	TGTGCCAGTAGTTATATCTTTAATTCACCCCTCCACTTT
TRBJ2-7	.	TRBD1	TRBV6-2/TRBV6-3	CASSYRQGGFYEQYF	TGTGCCAGCAGTTACCGACAGGGTGGTTTCTACGAGCAGTACTTC
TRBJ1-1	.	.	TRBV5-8	CASSQDPGHPYTEAFF	TGTGCCAGCAGCCAGGATCCCGGACACCCTTACACTGAAGCTTTCTTT
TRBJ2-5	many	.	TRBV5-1	CASSWNREQETQYF	TGCGCCAGCAGCTGGAACAGGGAACAAGAGACCCAGTACTTC
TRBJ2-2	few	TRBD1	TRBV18	CASSPRTGNTGELFF	TGTGCCAGCTCACCTCGGACAGGGAACACCGGGGAGCTGTTTTTT
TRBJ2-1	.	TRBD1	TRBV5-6	CASSHLQGDEQFF	TGTGCCAGCAGCCACCTACAGGGGGACGAGCAGTTCTTC
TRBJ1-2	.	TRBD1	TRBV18	CASSPGQDFYGYTF	TGTGCCAGCTCACCTGGACAGGATTTCTATGGCTACACCTTC
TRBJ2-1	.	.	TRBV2	CASSETRGPYNEQFF	TGTGCCAGCAGTGAAACTAGAGGACCCTACAATGAGCAGTTCTTC
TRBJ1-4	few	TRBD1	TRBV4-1	CASSQGLQGGEKLFF	TGCGCCAGCAGCCAGGGTCTACAGGGGGGCGAAAAACTGTTTTTT
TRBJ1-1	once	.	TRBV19	CASSSDRLNTEAFF	TGTGCCAGTAGTTCGGACAGATTGAACACTGAAGCTTTCTTT
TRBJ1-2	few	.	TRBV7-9	CASSLETFNGYTF	TGTGCCAGCAGCTTAGAGACATTCAATGGCTACACCTTC
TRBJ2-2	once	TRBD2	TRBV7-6	CASSDQPGGLVGELFF	TGTGCCAGCAGCGACCAGCCGGGGGGGCTCGTCGGGGAGCTGTTTTTT
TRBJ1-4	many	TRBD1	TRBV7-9	CASSSSQTGGIEKLFF	TGTGCCAGCAGCTCCTCACAGACAGGGGGCATCGAAAAACTGTTTTTT
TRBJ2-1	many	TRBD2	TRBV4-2	CASSQQLAVASDQFF	TGTGCCAGCAGCCAACAACTAGCGGTGGCTTCCGATCAGTTCTTC
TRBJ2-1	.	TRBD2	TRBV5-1	CASSMGLPNNEQFF	TGCGCCAGCAGTATGGGACTACCTAACAATGAGCAGTTCTTC
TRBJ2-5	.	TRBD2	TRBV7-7	CASSLGSGGPGETQYF	TGTGCTAGCAGCTTGGGTAGCGGGGGGCCAGGGGAGACCCAGTACTTC
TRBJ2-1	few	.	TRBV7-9	CASSRPPSAYNEQFF	TGTGCCAGCAGCCGACCCCCCAGCGCCTACAATGAGCAGTTCTTC
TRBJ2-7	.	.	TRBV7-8	CASSHTGPAYEQYF	TGTGCCAGCAGCCACACAGGGCCGGCCTACGAGCAGTACTTC
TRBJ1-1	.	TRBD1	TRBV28	CASSRGLSEAFF	TGTGCCAGCAGTAGGGGGCTGTCTGAAGCTTTCTTT
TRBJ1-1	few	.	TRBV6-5	CASSYYGTRNTEAFF	TGTGCCAGCAGTTACTACGGGACAAGGAACACTGAAGCTTTCTTT
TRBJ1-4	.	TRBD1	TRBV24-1	CATSDGGQGGEKLFF	TGTGCCACCAGTGATGGGGGACAGGGAGGTGAAAAACTGTTTTTT
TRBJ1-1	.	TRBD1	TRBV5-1	CASSLGIGTALEAFF	TGCGCCAGCAGCTTGGGGATCGGGACAGCCCTTGAAGCTTTCTTT
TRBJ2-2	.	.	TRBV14	CASSQERGFSGELFF	TGTGCCAGCAGCCAAGAACGGGGTTTCTCCGGGGAGCTGTTTTTT
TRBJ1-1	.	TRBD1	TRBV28	CASRTGGNSGTEAFF	TGTGCCAGCCGGACAGGGGGAAACAGTGGCACTGAAGCTTTCTTT
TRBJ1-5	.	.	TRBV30	CAWSGDSNQPQHF	TGTGCCTGGTCGGGGGACAGCAATCAGCCCCAGCATTTT
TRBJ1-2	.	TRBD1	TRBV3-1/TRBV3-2	CASSQGQGIFSYTF	TGTGCCAGCAGCCAAGGACAGGGGATTTTTTCGTACACCTTC
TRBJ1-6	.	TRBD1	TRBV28	CASTPHQGAQSPLHF	TGTGCCAGCACTCCTCACCAGGGGGCCCAATCACCCCTCCACTTT